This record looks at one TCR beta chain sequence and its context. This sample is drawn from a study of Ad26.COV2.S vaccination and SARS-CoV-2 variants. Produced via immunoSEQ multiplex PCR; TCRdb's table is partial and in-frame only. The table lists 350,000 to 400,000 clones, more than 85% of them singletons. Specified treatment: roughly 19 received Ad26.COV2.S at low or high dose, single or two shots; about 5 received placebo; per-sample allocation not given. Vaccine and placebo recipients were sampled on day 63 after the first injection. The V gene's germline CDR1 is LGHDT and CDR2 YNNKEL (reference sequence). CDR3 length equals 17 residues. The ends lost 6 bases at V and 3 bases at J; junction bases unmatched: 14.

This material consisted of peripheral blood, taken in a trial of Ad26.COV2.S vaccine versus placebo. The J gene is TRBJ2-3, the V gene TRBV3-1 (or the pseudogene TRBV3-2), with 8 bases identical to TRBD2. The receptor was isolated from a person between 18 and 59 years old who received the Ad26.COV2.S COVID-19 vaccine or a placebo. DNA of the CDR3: TGTGCCAGCAGTTCCCGGGCGGGGGGCTTGTGGACAGATACGCAGTATTTT. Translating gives CASSSRAGGLWTDTQYF.